A selection of T cell receptor beta chains follows, all from one sample in a study of CD8 T cells in Susac syndrome. TCRdb called the immunoSEQ multiplex PCR reads again in MiXCR, with one record for every CDR3 protein. In the table there are fewer than 150,000 distinct CDR3 sequences, approximately 89% of which are singletons. Material for sequencing was CD8+ T cells from PBMCs. The receptors originated from a human donor with multiple sclerosis. Each CDR3 is given with its conserved first and last residue. Only some rows state a clone size, as once, few, many or a class for expanded clones.

v_call: TRBV2; clone_size: -; cdr3_aa: CAGTGGTEAFF
v_call: TRBV30; clone_size: -; cdr3_aa: CAWTEGAGDSPLHF
v_call: TRBV30; clone_size: once; cdr3_aa: CAWTRDGSYEQYF
v_call: TRBV20-1; clone_size: -; cdr3_aa: CSARALYGYTF
v_call: TRBV3-1; clone_size: -; cdr3_aa: CASSQDWGGNQPQHF
v_call: TRBV13; clone_size: -; cdr3_aa: CASSPWGASEQYF
v_call: TRBV30; clone_size: once; cdr3_aa: CAWTRTGGFTEAFF
v_call: TRBV12-3/TRBV12-4; clone_size: -; cdr3_aa: CASSLPGTDTEAFF
v_call: TRBV12-3/TRBV12-4; clone_size: -; cdr3_aa: CASSLGLAGADTQYF
v_call: TRBV30; clone_size: -; cdr3_aa: CAWTLTGAGYTF
v_call: TRBV24-1; clone_size: -; cdr3_aa: CATSATGSSYEQYF
v_call: TRBV4-1; clone_size: -; cdr3_aa: CASSQDWGAYYEQYF
v_call: TRBV10-3; clone_size: -; cdr3_aa: CAISESTGTGELFF
v_call: TRBV28; clone_size: -; cdr3_aa: CASSLWLEAKNIQYF
v_call: TRBV4-1; clone_size: -; cdr3_aa: CASSPGQSTGELFF
v_call: TRBV20-1; clone_size: -; cdr3_aa: CSAPDPTGELFF
v_call: TRBV5-1; clone_size: once; cdr3_aa: CASSLEGENTGELFF
v_call: TRBV7-9; clone_size: -; cdr3_aa: CASRDGAGDNYGYTF
v_call: TRBV12-3/TRBV12-4; clone_size: -; cdr3_aa: CASSSMGARDYRSGANVLTF
v_call: TRBV7-2; clone_size: -; cdr3_aa: CASSLGVRVSHEQYF
v_call: TRBV4-3; clone_size: -; cdr3_aa: CASSQDRVGEKLFF
v_call: TRBV2; clone_size: -; cdr3_aa: CASKGLAGDPYEQYF
v_call: TRBV16; clone_size: -; cdr3_aa: CASSPWVDGKNEQFF
v_call: TRBV5-6; clone_size: once; cdr3_aa: CASSFGVEQFF
v_call: TRBV29-1; clone_size: -; cdr3_aa: CSVKGVASGNTGELFF
v_call: TRBV5-5; clone_size: -; cdr3_aa: CASSPYQGSNQPQHF
v_call: TRBV5-6; clone_size: -; cdr3_aa: CASSSTGSANTGELFF
v_call: TRBV6-5; clone_size: once; cdr3_aa: CASSNGRIYPYEQYF
v_call: TRBV10-3; clone_size: -; cdr3_aa: CAFGTGENTGELFF
v_call: TRBV9; clone_size: once; cdr3_aa: CASSVPGGGAGANVLTF
v_call: TRBV18; clone_size: -; cdr3_aa: CASSSRDSVHEQYF
v_call: TRBV14; clone_size: once; cdr3_aa: CASSQGGLAGANEQFF
v_call: TRBV5-8; clone_size: -; cdr3_aa: CASSLIGGGTEAFF
v_call: TRBV14; clone_size: few; cdr3_aa: CASSPYTSYEQYF
v_call: TRBV7-9; clone_size: -; cdr3_aa: CASSPLAGTGELFF
v_call: TRBV27; clone_size: -; cdr3_aa: CASSQLAGLRETQYF
v_call: TRBV30; clone_size: -; cdr3_aa: CAWSERLAGEWGEQFF
v_call: TRBV27; clone_size: -; cdr3_aa: CASSPFSGGTEAFF
v_call: TRBV27; clone_size: -; cdr3_aa: CASRRAVNTEAFF
v_call: TRBV28; clone_size: -; cdr3_aa: CASSLAGGETEAFF
v_call: TRBV12-3/TRBV12-4; clone_size: -; cdr3_aa: CASSTMTGSNTEAFF
v_call: TRBV27; clone_size: -; cdr3_aa: CASQDRGGIAFF
v_call: TRBV5-4; clone_size: -; cdr3_aa: CASSLDRWEDTIYF
v_call: TRBV6-5; clone_size: -; cdr3_aa: CASSYSDRTEDTDTQYF
v_call: TRBV24-1; clone_size: -; cdr3_aa: CATSDPGGSGELFF
v_call: TRBV12-3/TRBV12-4; clone_size: -; cdr3_aa: CASSLADSNQPQHF
v_call: TRBV6-5; clone_size: -; cdr3_aa: CASSSFDRDGELFF
v_call: TRBV25-1; clone_size: -; cdr3_aa: CASSPGIMNTEAFF
v_call: TRBV5-6; clone_size: -; cdr3_aa: CASSLGLYEQYF